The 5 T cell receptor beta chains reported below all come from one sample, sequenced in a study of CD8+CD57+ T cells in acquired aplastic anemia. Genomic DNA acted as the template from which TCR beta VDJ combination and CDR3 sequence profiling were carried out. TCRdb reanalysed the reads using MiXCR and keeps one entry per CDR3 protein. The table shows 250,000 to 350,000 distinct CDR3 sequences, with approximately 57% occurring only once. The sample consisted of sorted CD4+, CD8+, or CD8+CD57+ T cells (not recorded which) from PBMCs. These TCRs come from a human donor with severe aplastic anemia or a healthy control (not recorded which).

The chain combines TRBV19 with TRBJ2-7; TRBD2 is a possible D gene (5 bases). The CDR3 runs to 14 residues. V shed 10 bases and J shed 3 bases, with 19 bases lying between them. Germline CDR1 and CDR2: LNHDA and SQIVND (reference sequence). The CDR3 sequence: CATRPDSAYYEQYF. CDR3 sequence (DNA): TGTGCCACAAGACCGGACTCGGCTTACTACGAGCAGTACTTC.

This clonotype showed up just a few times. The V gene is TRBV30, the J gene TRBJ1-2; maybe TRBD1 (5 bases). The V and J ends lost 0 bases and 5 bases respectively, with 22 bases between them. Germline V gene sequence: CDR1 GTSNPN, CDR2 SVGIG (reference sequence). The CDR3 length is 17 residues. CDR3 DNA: TGTGCCTGGAGTGTCGACCGGGACTTTCCCTCTCATTATGGCTACACCTTC. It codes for CAWSVDRDFPSHYGYTF. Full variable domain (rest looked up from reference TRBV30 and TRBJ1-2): SQTIHQWPATLVQPVGSPLSLECTVEGTSNPNLYWYRQAAGRGLQLLFYSVGIGQISSEVPQNLSASRPQDRQFILSSKKLLLSDSGFYLCAWSVDRDFPSHYGYTFGSGTRLTVV.

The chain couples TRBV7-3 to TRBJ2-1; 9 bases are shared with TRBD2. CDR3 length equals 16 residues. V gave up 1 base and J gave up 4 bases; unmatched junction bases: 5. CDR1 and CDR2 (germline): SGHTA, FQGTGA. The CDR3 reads CASSLSSGGSYNEQFF. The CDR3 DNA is TGTGCCAGCAGCTTAAGTAGCGGGGGCTCATACAATGAGCAGTTCTTC.

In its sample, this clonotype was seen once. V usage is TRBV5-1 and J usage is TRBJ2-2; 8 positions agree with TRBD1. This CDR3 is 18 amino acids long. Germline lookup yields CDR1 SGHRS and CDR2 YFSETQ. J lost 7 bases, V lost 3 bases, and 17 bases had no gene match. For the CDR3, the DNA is TGCGCCAGCAGCTACGCGCCCGAACGGACAGGGAAGAACGGGGAGCTGTTTTTT. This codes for CASSYAPERTGKNGELFF.

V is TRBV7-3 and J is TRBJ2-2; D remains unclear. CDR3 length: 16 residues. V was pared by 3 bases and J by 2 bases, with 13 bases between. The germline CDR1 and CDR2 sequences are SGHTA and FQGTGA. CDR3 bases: TGTGCCAGCAGCTTTCTGCCAGAGACAAACACCGGGGAGCTGTTTTTT. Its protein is CASSFLPETNTGELFF.